Listed below are T cell receptor beta chains from one sample, sequenced in a study of blood T cells in healthy people across ages. TCRdb reprocessed the 5' RACE reads via MiXCR and lists one record per CDR3 protein. The sample gives 700,000 or so distinct CDR3 sequences, about 43% of which show up once; about 30% is in the top ten. Input material: blood. Every receptor here comes from an elderly man in good health. CDR3s include the opening cysteine and the closing phenylalanine or tryptophan. D genes are given only for firm matches. A clone size is listed for some rows: how often the clone was seen (once, few, many), or a class if it is expanded.

TRBD1	NA	TRBV20-1	CSARSPTGGNQPQHF
NA	NA	TRBV7-8	CASSFSGPDGYTF
NA	NA	TRBV12-3/TRBV12-4	CASSPSQGPDTQYF
TRBD1	few	TRBV24-1	CATKGQGFDETQYF
TRBD1	NA	TRBV6-5	CASSYNRGCEQYF
NA	few	TRBV6-2/TRBV6-3	CASSYSIGYNEQFF
NA	few	TRBV19	CASRPTRDPYSYNSPLHF
TRBD1	NA	TRBV11-2	CASSLAGQAQETQYF
NA	few	TRBV7-2	CASSPRVKETQYF
TRBD1	NA	TRBV5-1	CASSFGTGGIYEQYF
TRBD2	many	TRBV7-2	CASSGLAVSTDTQYF
TRBD2	few	TRBV6-2/TRBV6-3	CASTEPGLAGGRWGDTQYF
NA	NA	TRBV10-1	CASSESLSEQFF
NA	NA	TRBV20-1	CSAYTGWRGPPGYTF
NA	many	TRBV5-5	CASSLRRQGGEETQYF
TRBD2	NA	TRBV6-1	CASSASGGYYYEQYF
NA	few	TRBV25-1	CASSEWQGRYEQYF
TRBD2	many	TRBV10-3	CAISESREGSIQYF
TRBD1	once	TRBV6-2/TRBV6-3	CASSFTGVARELFF
NA	NA	TRBV3-1	CASSQAGENTEAFF
NA	NA	TRBV27	CASSVSWGSPLHF
NA	NA	TRBV20-1	CSAMGGGGLYEQYF
TRBD1	NA	TRBV20-1	CSASLQQGDYGYTF
TRBD2	NA	TRBV6-6	CASSLQRGSTDTQYF
NA	NA	TRBV29-1	CSVESTGTQSSYEQYF
NA	NA	TRBV7-2	CASSLAGTSGEKLFF
NA	NA	TRBV5-1	CASSLAVSEDTQYF
NA	NA	TRBV20-1	CSAREGGQGRQYF
NA	few	TRBV7-2	CASSGALDTQYF
NA	NA	TRBV20-1	CSARPASSYEQYF
NA	NA	TRBV7-9	CASSFPTSGNTIYF
NA	NA	TRBV6-2/TRBV6-3	CARSDWTSGEQYF
NA	NA	TRBV12-3/TRBV12-4	CASSRGQTRDQPQHF
NA	once	TRBV6-5	CASRSGTEGSYEQYF
NA	few	TRBV29-1	CSVRRGNYEQYF
TRBD2	NA	TRBV5-1	CASSLVVTSGGEQYF
NA	NA	TRBV6-5	CASSPWERLQETQFF
NA	few	TRBV6-2/TRBV6-3	CASSQTRGTNYGYTF
NA	NA	TRBV12-5	CASARTGSVTDTQYF
NA	NA	TRBV28	CASTVSKNYGYTF
TRBD2	many	TRBV5-5	CASSSAGGYGYEQYF
NA	once	TRBV6-6	CASSYRLGNEQYF
NA	few	TRBV7-2	CANSLALGGLAKNIQYF
NA	NA	TRBV2	CASSAQGIEGETQYF
NA	NA	TRBV19	CASTRDILSGANVLTF